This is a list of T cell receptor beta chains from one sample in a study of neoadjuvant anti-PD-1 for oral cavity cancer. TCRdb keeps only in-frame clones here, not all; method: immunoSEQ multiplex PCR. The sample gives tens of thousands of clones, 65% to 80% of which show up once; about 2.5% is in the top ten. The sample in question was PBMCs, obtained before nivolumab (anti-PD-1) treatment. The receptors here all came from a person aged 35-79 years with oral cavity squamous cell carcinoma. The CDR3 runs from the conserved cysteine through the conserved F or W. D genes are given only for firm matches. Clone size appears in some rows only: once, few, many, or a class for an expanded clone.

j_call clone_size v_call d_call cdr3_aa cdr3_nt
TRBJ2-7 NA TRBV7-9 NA CASSSFALGGYEQYF TGTGCCAGCAGCTCCTTTGCCTTAGGGGGCTACGAGCAGTACTTC
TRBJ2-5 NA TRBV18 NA CASSQLQETQYF TGTGCCAGCTCCCAACTCCAAGAGACCCAGTACTTC
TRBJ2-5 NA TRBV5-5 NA CASSLGMETQYF TGTGCCAGCAGCTTGGGTATGGAGACCCAGTACTTC
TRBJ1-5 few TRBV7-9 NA CASSSTRDQPQHF TGTGCCAGCAGTTCGACGCGGGATCAGCCCCAGCATTTT
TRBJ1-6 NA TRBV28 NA CASSLEGVAYNSPLHF TGTGCCAGCAGTTTAGAGGGTGTCGCCTATAATTCACCCCTCCACTTT
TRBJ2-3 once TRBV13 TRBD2 CASRGLAGGSDTQYF TGTGCCAGCAGGGGACTAGCGGGGGGGTCAGATACGCAGTATTTT
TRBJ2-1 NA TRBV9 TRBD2 CASSPTERGRGIWNEQFF TGTGCCAGCAGCCCGACGGAGCGGGGGCGGGGGATTTGGAATGAGCAGTTCTTC
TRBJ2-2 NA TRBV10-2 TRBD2 CASSSGGLGGELFF TGCGCCAGCAGCAGCGGGGGGCTGGGCGGGGAGCTGTTTTTT
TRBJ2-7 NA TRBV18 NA CASSSTAVEQYF TGTGCCAGCTCATCCACAGCCGTAGAGCAGTACTTC
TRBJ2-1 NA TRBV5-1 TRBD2 CASSSTSSSSYNEQFF TGCGCCAGCAGCTCGACTAGCTCTAGCTCCTACAATGAGCAGTTCTTC
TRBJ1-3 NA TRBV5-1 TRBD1 CASSQGTGPAGNTIYF TGCGCCAGCAGCCAGGGGACAGGGCCCGCTGGAAACACCATATATTTT
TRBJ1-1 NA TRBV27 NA CASSFAYRAMNTEAFF TGTGCCAGCAGCTTTGCCTACAGGGCTATGAACACTGAAGCTTTCTTT
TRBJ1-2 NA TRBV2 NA CASTKTAGNYGYTF TGTGCCAGTACAAAAACGGCCGGAAACTATGGCTACACCTTC
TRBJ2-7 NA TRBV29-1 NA CSVELPGGAEQYF TGCAGCGTTGAACTACCGGGCGGGGCCGAGCAGTACTTC
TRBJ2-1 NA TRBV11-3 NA CASSLDDWTEQFF TGTGCCAGCAGCTTGGATGATTGGACCGAGCAGTTCTTC
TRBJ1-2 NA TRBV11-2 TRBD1 CASSLVATGEVGYTF TGTGCCAGCAGCTTAGTAGCGACAGGGGAGGTTGGCTACACCTTC
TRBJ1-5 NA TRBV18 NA CASSTTGNQPQHF TGTGCCAGCTCAACCACGGGCAATCAGCCCCAGCATTTT
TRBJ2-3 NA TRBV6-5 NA CATSAADTQYF TGTGCCACCTCGGCGGCGGATACGCAGTATTTT
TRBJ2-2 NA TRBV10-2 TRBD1 CASSTTWTGNRGELFF TGCGCCAGCAGCACCACCTGGACAGGGAATAGGGGGGAGCTGTTTTTT
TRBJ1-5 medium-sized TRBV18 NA CASSPQALGQPQHF TGTGCCAGCTCACCGCAGGCGTTAGGTCAGCCCCAGCATTTT
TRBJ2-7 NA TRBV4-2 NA CASSRGTEGLSSYEQYF TGTGCCAGCAGCCGGGGGACGGAGGGGTTGAGCTCCTACGAGCAGTACTTC
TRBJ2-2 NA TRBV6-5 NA CASSRRVPTGELFF TGTGCCAGCAGCCGAAGGGTTCCCACCGGGGAGCTGTTTTTT
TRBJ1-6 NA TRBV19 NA CASSMGGKSPLHF TGTGCCAGTAGTATGGGGGGGAAATCACCCCTCCACTTT
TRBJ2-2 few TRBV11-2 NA CASSLAGAGGELFF TGTGCCAGCAGCTTAGCTGGGGCAGGCGGGGAGCTGTTTTTT
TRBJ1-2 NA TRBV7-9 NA CASTASGVGYGYTF TGTGCCAGCACCGCCTCGGGGGTAGGCTATGGCTACACCTTC
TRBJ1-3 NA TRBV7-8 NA CASSLPGASGNTIYF TGTGCCAGCAGCCTACCCGGGGCGTCTGGAAACACCATATATTTT
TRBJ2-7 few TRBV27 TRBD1 CASSLGQGSYEQYF TGTGCCAGCAGTCTCGGACAGGGAAGCTACGAGCAGTACTTC
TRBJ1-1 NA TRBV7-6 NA CASSLSGQSEAFF TGTGCCAGCAGCTTATCTGGACAGTCAGAAGCTTTCTTT
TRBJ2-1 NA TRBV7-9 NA CASSPQVARSYNEQFF TGTGCCAGCAGTCCTCAGGTAGCGCGCTCCTACAATGAGCAGTTCTTC
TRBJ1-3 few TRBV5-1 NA CASSWDRNTIYF TGCGCCAGCAGCTGGGACAGAAACACCATATATTTT
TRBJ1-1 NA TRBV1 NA CTSSHANRDGNTEAFF TGCACCAGCAGCCACGCAAACCGGGACGGAAACACTGAAGCTTTCTTT
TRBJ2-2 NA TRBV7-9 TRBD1 CASSPNRGLGTGELFF TGTGCCAGCAGCCCTAACAGGGGGCTAGGCACCGGGGAGCTGTTTTTT
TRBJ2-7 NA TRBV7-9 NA CASSLGRTVSYEQYF TGTGCCAGCAGCTTGGGGAGGACAGTTTCCTACGAGCAGTACTTC
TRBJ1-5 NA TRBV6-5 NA CASSYSGGSNQPQHF TGTGCCAGCAGTTACTCTGGGGGAAGCAATCAGCCCCAGCATTTT
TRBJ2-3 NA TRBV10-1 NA CASKRGGTDTQYF TGCGCCAGCAAACGGGGAGGCACAGATACGCAGTATTTT
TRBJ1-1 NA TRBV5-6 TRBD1 CASSLWTGVRGAEAFF TGTGCCAGCAGCTTGTGGACAGGGGTACGAGGGGCTGAAGCTTTCTTT
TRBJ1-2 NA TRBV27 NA CASSPNQGFYGYTF TGTGCCAGCAGTCCCAATCAGGGTTTCTATGGCTACACCTTC
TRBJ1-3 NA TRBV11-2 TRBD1 CASSSPGQGAYTIYF TGTGCCAGCAGCTCCCCGGGACAGGGGGCTTACACCATATATTTT
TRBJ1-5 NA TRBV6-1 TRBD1 CASRLGTVMNQPQHF TGTGCCAGCCGACTTGGGACAGTCATGAATCAGCCCCAGCATTTT
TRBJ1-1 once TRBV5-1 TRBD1 CASSLVGTGMNTEAFF TGCGCCAGCAGCTTGGTGGGGACAGGTATGAACACTGAAGCTTTCTTT